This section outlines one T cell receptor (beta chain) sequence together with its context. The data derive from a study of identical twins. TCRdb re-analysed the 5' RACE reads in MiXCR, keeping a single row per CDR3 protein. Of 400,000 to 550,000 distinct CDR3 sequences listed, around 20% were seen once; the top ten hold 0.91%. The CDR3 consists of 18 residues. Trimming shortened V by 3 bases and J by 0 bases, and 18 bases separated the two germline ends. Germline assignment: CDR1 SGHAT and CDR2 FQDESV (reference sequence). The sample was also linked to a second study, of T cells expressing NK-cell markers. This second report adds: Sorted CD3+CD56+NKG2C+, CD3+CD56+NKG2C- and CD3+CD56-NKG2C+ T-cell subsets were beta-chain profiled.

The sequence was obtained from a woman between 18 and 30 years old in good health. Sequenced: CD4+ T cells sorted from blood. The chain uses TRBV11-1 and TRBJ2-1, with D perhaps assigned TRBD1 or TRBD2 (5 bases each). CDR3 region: CASSFVWLRGSSYNEQFF. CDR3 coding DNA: TGTGCCAGCAGCTTTGTTTGGCTGAGGGGCAGCTCCTACAATGAGCAGTTCTTC.